The TCR beta chain described here comes from a study of patients and donors after allogeneic stem cell transplantation. Germline values: CDR1 DFQATT, CDR2 SNEGSKA (reference sequence). The ends were cut back, 3 bases at V and 3 bases at J, with 14 bases in the middle. This CDR3 has 14 amino acids. Using its own MiXCR run on the RT-PCR reads, TCRdb lists one record per CDR3 protein. Seen here are some 960,000 distinct CDR3 sequences, under 20% observed once, and the top ten hold 5% to 6.5%. The clonotype originates from a human donor who was either an allogeneic HSCT recipient or a stem cell or donor lymphocyte infusion donor (not recorded which). It is not recorded whose cells these are; they may come from a transplant donor. Sequencing was performed on blood, either unsorted or a sorted T cell fraction (not recorded which). This rearrangement joins TRBV20-1 to TRBJ1-1, with D uncertain. CDR3 bases: TGCAGTGCTAGTGAGCCCTGGAGGGACACTGAAGCTTTCTTT. It yields the protein CSASEPWRDTEAFF.